The clone carrying this T cell receptor (beta chain) was counted only a few times. What it recognizes is unknown. By 5'RACE template switching, TCR cDNA was produced, with a universal primer site and UMIs added in the process. TCRdb independently ran MiXCR on the 5' RACE reads; one entry per CDR3 protein. This table holds about 360,000 distinct CDR3 sequences, about 6% found once. Germline V gene data show CDR1 as MRHNA and CDR2 as SNTAGT. This CDR3 comprises 15 residues. J gave up 10 bases and V 4 bases, and 10 bases lay outside the gene matches. These data belong to a study of T cells after yellow fever vaccination. The study's findings and limits: Post-booster repertoires contained most primary-vaccination clones again (96% CD4, 85% to 90% CD8).

The receptor comes from a man between 25 and 39 years old who received the YFV17D yellow fever vaccine. The rearrangement links TRBV6-4 to TRBJ2-1, with 10 bases fitting TRBD1. The sequenced sample was PBMCs, obtained 5 days after the yellow fever booster vaccination. The CDR3 DNA reads TGTGCCAGCAGTGTCGGAGACAGGGGGCGCCGGGAGCAGTTCTTC. The encoded protein is CASSVGDRGRREQFF.